The sequence of this T cell receptor (beta chain) was determined in a study of T cell responses to AZD1222 COVID-19 vaccine. Study-wide results and caveats: Baseline seropositivity characterized only a handful of AZD1222 recipients. Females outnumbered males among donors, who were mostly white British; clonal diversity was possibly underestimated.

Method: immunoSEQ multiplex PCR; TCRdb's copy keeps in-frame clones and lacks some. The profile shows about 140,000 clones, approximately 92% of them singletons. The germline CDR1 and CDR2 sequences are LGHDT and YNNKEL (reference sequence). CDR3 length: 12 residues. The ends were cut back, 6 bases at V and 5 bases at J, with 10 bases in the middle. Of note for this clone: Its specificity is not known.

The chain combines TRBV3-1 (or the pseudogene TRBV3-2) with TRBJ2-5; maybe TRBD2 (6 bases). The TCR was taken from an adult in good health. The starting material was peripheral blood, obtained on day 0 of AZD1222 vaccination. In DNA, the CDR3 is TGTGCCAGCAGGCTAGCGTCGGAGACCCAGTACTTC. Translating gives CASRLASETQYF.